This TCR beta chain was observed in a study of T cell changes during pregnancy in multiple sclerosis. Looked up from germline, CDR1 is MNHNS and CDR2 is SASEGT. The CDR3 totals 14 residues. The ends lost 7 bases at V and 6 bases at J; junction bases unmatched: 8. Here immunoSEQ multiplex PCR was the method, and the copy in TCRdb shows in-frame clones only, minus some. The table shows over 90,000 clones, with around 93% occurring only once. This clonotype was sampled from a female donor with multiple sclerosis, enrolled in a pregnancy study. Sequenced material: peripheral blood, taken before pregnancy. This chain links TRBV6-1 with TRBJ1-3; TRBD1 agrees at 8 bases. The CDR3 DNA sequence: TGTGCCAGCAAAGAACAGGGGGGAATAAACACCATATATTTT. Its translation is CASKEQGGINTIYF.